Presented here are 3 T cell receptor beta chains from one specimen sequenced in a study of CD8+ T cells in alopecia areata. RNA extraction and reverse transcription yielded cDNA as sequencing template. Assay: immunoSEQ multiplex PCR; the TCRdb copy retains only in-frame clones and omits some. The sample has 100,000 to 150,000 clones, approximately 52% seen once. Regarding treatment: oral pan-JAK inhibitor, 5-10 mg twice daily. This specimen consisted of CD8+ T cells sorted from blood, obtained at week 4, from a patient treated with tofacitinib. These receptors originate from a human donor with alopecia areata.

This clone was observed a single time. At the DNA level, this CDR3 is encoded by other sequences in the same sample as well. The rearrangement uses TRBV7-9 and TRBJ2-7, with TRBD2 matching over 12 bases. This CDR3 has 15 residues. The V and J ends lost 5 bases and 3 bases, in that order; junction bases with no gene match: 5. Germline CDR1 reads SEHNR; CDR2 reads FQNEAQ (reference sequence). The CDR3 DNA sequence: TGTGCCAGCAGCCCGACTAGCGGGGGAATCTACGAGCAGTACTTC. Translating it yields CASSPTSGGIYEQYF.

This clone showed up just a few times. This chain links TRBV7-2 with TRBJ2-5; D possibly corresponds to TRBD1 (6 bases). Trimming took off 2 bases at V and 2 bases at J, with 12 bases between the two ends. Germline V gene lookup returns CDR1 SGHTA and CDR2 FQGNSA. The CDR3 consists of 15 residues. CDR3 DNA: TGTGCCAGCAGCTTAAGTTGGACAGAACAAGAGACCCAGTACTTC. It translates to CASSLSWTEQETQYF.

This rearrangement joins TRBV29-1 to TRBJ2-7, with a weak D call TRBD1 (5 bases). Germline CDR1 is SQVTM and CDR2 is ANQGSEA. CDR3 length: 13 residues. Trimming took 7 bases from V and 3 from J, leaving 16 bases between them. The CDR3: CSAVWGINYEQYF. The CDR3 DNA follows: TGCAGCGCCGTCTGGGGCATCAACTACGAGCAGTACTTC.